These 15 T cell receptor beta chains came from one sample sequenced in a study of blood T cell repertoires in COVID-19. Sequencing used immunoSEQ multiplex PCR; TCRdb keeps in-frame clones, though not all of them. The table lists a few hundred thousand clones, 90% of them singletons. Sequenced input: PBMCs or T cells enriched from blood (not recorded which). All receptors come from a woman aged 18-29 years with acute COVID-19.

In its sample, this clone was seen a few times. The V and J genes are TRBV30 and TRBJ2-7; D is possibly TRBD1 (5 bases). Germline-derived CDR1 and CDR2 are GTSNPN and SVGIG (reference sequence). V lost 1 base and J lost 2, with 9 bases in between. This CDR3 has 13 amino acids. For the CDR3, the DNA is TGTGCCTGGAGTGACAGGAATACCTACGAGCAGTACTTC. It codes for CAWSDRNTYEQYF.

The chain employs TRBV5-1 and TRBJ1-2; D unclear. Germline V gene sequence: CDR1 SGHRS, CDR2 YFSETQ. Deletions cut 4 bases from V and 6 bases from J, with 16 bases between. The CDR3 runs to 14 residues. The CDR3, as DNA: TGCGCCAGCAGCCCTGGTGTCACCGGAGATGGCTACACCTTC. Encoded protein: CASSPGVTGDGYTF.

This clone was seen a handful of times. The chain joins TRBV5-8 to TRBJ1-1, with no clear D. The germline V gene has CDR1 SGHTS and CDR2 YDEGEE. Trimming removed 1 base from V and 0 bases from J, with 10 bases in between. The CDR3 is 15 amino acids. CDR3: CASSLLEGLNTEAFF. The CDR3 bases are TGTGCCAGCAGCTTGCTCGAGGGATTGAACACTGAAGCTTTCTTT.

This rearrangement joins TRBV10-1 to TRBJ2-7, with 11 bases identical to TRBD1. V shed 2 bases, J shed 3 bases, and the junction held 3 bases outside the gene matches. This CDR3 is 15 amino acids long. In germline, CDR1 is WNHNN, CDR2 SYGVQD (reference sequence). In DNA, the CDR3 is TGCGCCAGCAGTGAGACGGACAGGGGGCACTACGAGCAGTACTTC. Amino acids: CASSETDRGHYEQYF.

The J gene is TRBJ1-1, the V gene TRBV28; a weak D match, TRBD1 (5 bases). This CDR3 has 16 residues. Germline V CDR1 and CDR2: MDHEN, SYDVKM. The V end lost 10 bases, the J end lost 2 bases, and 23 bases lay between the germline ends. CDR3 residues: CATKGPTVGPNTEAFF. The DNA of the CDR3 is TGTGCCACCAAAGGTCCGACAGTAGGACCAAACACTGAAGCTTTCTTT.

In this sample, this clone turned up a few times. The rearrangement links TRBV19 to TRBJ1-1; no clear D. The CDR3 covers 16 residues. V lost 0 bases and J lost 0, with 11 bases in between. Germline V CDR1 and CDR2: LNHDA, SQIVND (reference sequence). As DNA, the CDR3 is TGTGCCAGTAGTATAGATCTGAGGGCCTTGAACACTGAAGCTTTCTTT. It yields the protein CASSIDLRALNTEAFF.

The chain carries TRBV5-1 and TRBJ2-7; 8 bases fit TRBD2. The CDR3 consists of 16 residues. The ends lost 4 bases at V and 0 bases at J; junction bases unmatched: 9. Germline CDR1 and CDR2: SGHRS and YFSETQ. The CDR3 region has the DNA TGCGCCAGCAGCGCGGGGGGCGGAGGGCGCTCCTACGAGCAGTACTTC. It yields the protein CASSAGGGGRSYEQYF.

The chain couples TRBV19 to TRBJ1-5; a weak D match, TRBD1 (5 bases). Germline CDR1 reads LNHDA; CDR2 reads SQIVND (reference sequence). The CDR3 has 13 amino acids. With 7 bases removed from V and 3 bases from J, the gap between germline ends came to 10 bases. The CDR3 DNA reads TGTGCCAGTAATCGGGGGTACAATCAGCCCCAGCATTTT. As protein: CASNRGYNQPQHF.

The chain employs TRBV6-5 and TRBJ1-1; perhaps TRBD1 as D (6 bases). The V gene's germline CDR1 is MNHEY and CDR2 SVGAGI. This CDR3 spans 14 amino acids. Trimming took 5 bases from V and 4 from J, leaving 14 bases between them. CDR3 sequence: CASSPTGLGTEAFF. CDR3 DNA: TGTGCCAGCAGTCCCACAGGGTTGGGCACTGAAGCTTTCTTT.

The V and J genes are TRBV28 and TRBJ1-4; 8 nucleotides line up with TRBD1. Germline values: CDR1 MDHEN, CDR2 SYDVKM. Trimming cost V 7 bases and J 7 bases; bases outside gene matches: 8. The CDR3 spans 14 residues. DNA for the CDR3: TGTGCCAGCATGGCCCCGACAGGGGCTGAAAAACTGTTTTTT. Its protein is CASMAPTGAEKLFF.

With respect to this clone: Other DNA sequences in this specimen translate into the identical CDR3. The chain's CDR3 is CASSSGQGNTEAFF. The DNA of the CDR3 is TGTGCCAGCAGCTCAGGACAGGGGAACACTGAAGCTTTCTTT. The chain carries TRBV28 and TRBJ1-1; 8 nucleotides align to TRBD1. Germline values: CDR1 MDHEN, CDR2 SYDVKM. Germline trimming cut 6 bases from V and 1 base from J; bases unmatched to any gene: 4. The CDR3 has 14 residues.

V gene TRBV6-5 combines with J gene TRBJ2-7, with D maybe TRBD2 (6 bases). The V end was cut by 6 bases, the J end by 3 bases, with 12 bases between. The CDR3 runs to 13 residues. The germline V gene has CDR1 MNHEY and CDR2 SVGAGI. DNA of the CDR3: TGTGCCAGCAGAGGGACTTTCCACTACGAGCAGTACTTC. Amino acid sequence: CASRGTFHYEQYF.

The CDR3 reads CASSLARAGQGTAYEKLFF. CDR3 in DNA: TGTGCCAGCAGCTTAGCGAGGGCGGGACAGGGGACGGCTTATGAAAAACTGTTTTTT. The rearrangement links TRBV7-9 to TRBJ1-4; 10 bases agree with TRBD1. J was trimmed by 6 bases and V by 0 bases; bases with no gene match: 13. CDR1 and CDR2 (germline): SEHNR, FQNEAQ (reference sequence). The CDR3 contains 19 residues. Filled out from reference TRBV7-9 and TRBJ1-4, the complete variable domain reads DTGVSQNPRHKITKRGQNVTFRCDPISEHNRLYWYRQTLGQGPEFLTYFQNEAQLEKSRLLSDRFSAERPKGSFSTLEIQRTEQGDSAMYLCASSLARAGQGTAYEKLFFGSGTQLSVL.

The chain recombines TRBV18 with TRBJ2-7, with 11 bases lining up with TRBD2. The V gene's germline CDR1 is KGHSH and CDR2 LQKENI. V was clipped by 6 bases and J by 3 bases; unmatched bases: 1. The CDR3 covers 13 residues. The CDR3 loop reads CASSGLADYEQYF. The CDR3 nucleotides read TGTGCCAGCTCGGGACTAGCGGACTACGAGCAGTACTTC. The entire variable domain, with the rest obtained from reference TRBV18 and TRBJ2-7, is as follows: NAGVMQNPRHLVRRRGQEARLRCSPMKGHSHVYWYRQLPEEGLKFMVYLQKENIIDESGMPKERFSAEFPKEGPSILRIQQVVRGDSAAYFCASSGLADYEQYFGPGTRLTVT.

The V and J genes are TRBV11-2 and TRBJ2-1; tentatively, D is TRBD2 (5 bases). Germline V gene sequence: CDR1 SGHAT, CDR2 FQNNGV. The V and J ends lost 0 bases and 10 bases respectively, with 10 bases between them. The CDR3 runs 13 residues. In DNA form, the CDR3 reads TGTGCCAGCAGCTTAGATCCCCTAGCCGAGCAGTTCTTC. It translates to CASSLDPLAEQFF.